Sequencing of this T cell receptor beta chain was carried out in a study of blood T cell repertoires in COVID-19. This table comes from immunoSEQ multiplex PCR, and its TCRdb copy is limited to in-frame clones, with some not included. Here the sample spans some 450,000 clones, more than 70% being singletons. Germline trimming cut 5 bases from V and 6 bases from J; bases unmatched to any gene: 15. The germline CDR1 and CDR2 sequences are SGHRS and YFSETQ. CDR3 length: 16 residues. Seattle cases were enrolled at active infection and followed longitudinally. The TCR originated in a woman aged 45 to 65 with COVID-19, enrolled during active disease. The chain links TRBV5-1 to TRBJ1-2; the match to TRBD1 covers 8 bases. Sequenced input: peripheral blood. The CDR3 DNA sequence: TGCGCCAGCAGGGCAGAAATTGGACAGGGAAGGCATGGCTACACCTTC. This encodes CASRAEIGQGRHGYTF.